The clone carrying this T cell receptor beta chain was counted many times. The antigen is undetermined. Each CDR3 protein is one row after TCRdb ran MiXCR on the 5' RACE reads. The repertoire holds fewer than 650,000 distinct CDR3 sequences, with more than 9% as singletons. The CDR3 length is 23 residues. Per the germline V gene, CDR1 is MNHEY and CDR2 is SVGEGT. V lost 1 base to trimming and J lost 1 base, with 35 bases between them. Healthy Caucasians were all of the donors. These data belong to a study of identical twins. General study results and limits: A lower insertion count was a feature of abundant cord blood beta clonotypes, with no such feature in memory repertoires. Donors were not followed over many years; analysis was cross-sectional. Less excess twin sharing appeared in beta out-of-frame sequences.

The same sample was also studied in work on yellow fever vaccine responses in identical twins.

What was sequenced was PBMCs. This clonotype was sampled from a woman between 18 and 29 years old in good health. The chain joins TRBV6-2 or TRBV6-3 to TRBJ2-7; no definite D call. CDR3: CASSYFPETAITTRVYLSYEQYF. For the CDR3, the DNA is TGTGCCAGCAGTTACTTTCCCGAGACTGCGATAACCACCCGAGTTTACCTATCCTACGAGCAGTACTTC.